The next 24 T cell receptor beta chains were all read from a single sample in a study of T cells in Graves' hyperthyroidism and ophthalmopathy. From RNA transcripts, TCR beta CDR3 regions were amplified. TCR CDR3 regions were first amplified by RT-PCR with HTBI primers. TCRdb called the multiplex PCR reads again in MiXCR, with one record for every CDR3 protein. Among over 400,000 distinct CDR3 sequences, roughly 14% were seen once, and the ten largest hold less than 15%. Sequenced sample: blood. Receptors were obtained from a man between 18 and 35 years old with Graves' ophthalmopathy.

This clonotype has more than one count but fewer than ten. The genes are TRBV7-6 and TRBJ2-1, with 8 nucleotides matching TRBD1. Germline lookup yields CDR1 SGHVS and CDR2 FNYEAQ. V shed 5 bases and J 6 bases; nucleotides not matched to a gene: 9. CDR3 length: 15 residues. CDR3 region: CASSHPGGSGNEQFF. CDR3 DNA sequence: TGTGCCAGCAGCCACCCAGGGGGCTCAGGCAATGAGCAGTTCTTC.

This chain uses TRBV4-1 with TRBJ2-7, with TRBD2 matching over 12 bases. CDR1 MGHRA and CDR2 YSYEKL come from the germline V gene. The V and J ends lost 3 bases and 5 bases, in that order; junction bases with no gene match: 8. The CDR3 runs 16 residues. The CDR3 nucleotides read TGCGCCAGCAGCCAGCTACCGGGACTAGCGGGCCACGAGCAGTACTTC. Translation gives CASSQLPGLAGHEQYF.

J is TRBJ1-4 and V is TRBV18; 8 nucleotides match TRBD1. Trimming took 1 base from V and 5 from J; bases not matched to a gene: 3. Germline values: CDR1 KGHSH, CDR2 LQKENI. The CDR3 runs to 15 residues. The CDR3: CASSPRTGLNEKLFF. In nucleotides, the CDR3 is TGTGCCAGCTCACCACGGACAGGGTTGAATGAAAAACTGTTTTTT.

This clonotype appeared many times. The genes are TRBV25-1 and TRBJ2-3, with 9 bases identical to TRBD2. Germline V gene data show CDR1 as MGHDK and CDR2 as SYGVNS. There are 19 residues in the CDR3. V shed 2 bases, J shed 3 bases, and the junction held 15 bases outside the gene matches. The DNA of the CDR3 is TGTGCCAGCAGTGAAAATCTTGGGCTAGCGGGGCATGAGACAGATACGCAGTATTTT. Amino acids: CASSENLGLAGHETDTQYF. The variable domain in full, completed from reference TRBV25-1 and TRBJ2-3, reads EADIYQTPRYLVIGTGKKITLECSQTMGHDKMYWYQQDPGMELHLIHYSYGVNSTEKGDLSSESTVSRIRTEHFPLTLESARPSHTSQYLCASSENLGLAGHETDTQYFGPGTRLTVL.

This clonotype was observed at least ten times. The chain couples TRBV28 to TRBJ2-7; TRBD2 agrees at 16 bases. V dropped 5 bases and J dropped 4; count of bases not matched to a gene: 5. Germline V gene data show CDR1 as MDHEN and CDR2 as SYDVKM. CDR3 length: 16 residues. CDR3 sequence (DNA): TGTGCCAGCAGTAACCCGGGACTAGCGGGAGGGTACGAGCAGTACTTC. Its translation is CASSNPGLAGGYEQYF.

In its sample, this clonotype was seen a few times. This chain connects TRBV9 to TRBJ2-3; D remains ambiguous. CDR1 SGDLS and CDR2 YYNGEE come from the germline V gene. V gave up 7 bases and J gave up 2 bases, with 20 bases separating them. The CDR3 contains 16 residues. CDR3 protein: CASGAPRSGITDTQYF. The CDR3 DNA follows: TGTGCCAGCGGAGCACCCCGAAGTGGGATCACAGATACGCAGTATTTT.

At least ten counts were recorded for this clonotype. The V and J genes are TRBV7-2 and TRBJ1-3; weak D call: TRBD1 (6 bases). V lost 5 bases, J lost 4 bases, and 9 bases lay in between. This CDR3 has 13 residues. The germline CDR1 and CDR2 sequences are SGHTA and FQGNSA. CDR3 region: CASSRTVGNTIYF. The CDR3 DNA reads TGTGCCAGCAGCAGGACAGTGGGAAACACCATATATTTT.

Details on this clonotype: This may be a read error: a much more frequent sequence differs by one nucleotide. This chain links TRBV6-1 with TRBJ2-5; D might be TRBD2 (6 bases). This CDR3 has 13 amino acids. Germline CDR1 reads MNHNS; CDR2 reads SASEGT. In nucleotides, the CDR3 is TGTGCCAACAGTCTCGGGACTTTCGAGACCCAGTACTTC. It encodes CANSLGTFETQYF.

The rearrangement links TRBV6-1 to TRBJ1-4, with D tentatively TRBD1 (6 bases). The CDR3 length is 15 residues. V was pared by 6 bases and J by 2 bases, with 13 bases between. Germline CDR1 is MNHNS and CDR2 is SASEGT. This CDR3 is CASRDTGRTNEKLFF. CDR3 in DNA: TGTGCCAGCAGGGATACAGGGCGTACTAATGAAAAACTGTTTTTT.

This clonotype was observed many times. The chain carries TRBV7-2 and TRBJ2-5; 8 bases agree with TRBD1. Germline CDR1 reads SGHTA; CDR2 reads FQGNSA. This CDR3 has 14 amino acids. The junction had 1 base not matched to a gene; V was cut back by 3 bases and J by 1 base. The CDR3 DNA reads as TGTGCCAGCAGCTTGGGACAGGTCCAAGAGACCCAGTACTTC. It codes for CASSLGQVQETQYF.

This chain links TRBV6-2 or TRBV6-3 with TRBJ2-1; no firm D call. Looked up from germline, CDR1 is MNHEY and CDR2 is SVGEGT. The CDR3 loop spans 13 amino acids. Trimming took 5 bases from V and 3 from J, leaving 8 bases between them. The CDR3 here is CASSPLIYNEQFF. The CDR3 DNA follows: TGTGCCAGCAGTCCACTAATCTACAATGAGCAGTTCTTC.

The chain has TRBV11-2 and TRBJ2-7, with TRBD2 matching 9 bases. CDR3 length equals 15 residues. Germline V gene lookup returns CDR1 SGHAT and CDR2 FQNNGV. V lost 6 bases, J lost 6 bases, and 12 bases stayed unmatched. The chain's CDR3 is CASSKLAGNRIEQYF. The CDR3 nucleotides read TGTGCCAGCAGTAAACTAGCGGGCAACAGGATCGAGCAGTACTTC.

V gene TRBV12-3 or TRBV12-4 combines with J gene TRBJ1-6; possible D gene TRBD1, 6 bases. The CDR3 is made up of 18 amino acids. V was cut by 6 bases and J by 0 bases, with 18 bases left in between. CDR3 sequence: CASRRDIGWSSYNSPLHF. The CDR3 nucleotides are TGTGCCAGCAGAAGGGACATCGGATGGAGCTCCTATAATTCACCCCTCCACTTT.

This clonotype was picked up a small number of times. This rearrangement joins TRBV24-1 to TRBJ2-7; weak D call: TRBD1 (5 bases). CDR3 length: 13 amino acids. CDR1 and CDR2 (germline): KGHDR, SFDVKD. The ends were cut back, 1 base at V and 5 bases at J, with 8 bases in the middle. Written as DNA, the CDR3 is TGTGCCACCAGTGATTTCCAGGGCCACGAGCAGTACTTC. Amino acids: CATSDFQGHEQYF.

This clonotype was observed at least ten times. The V call is TRBV30, the J call TRBJ2-3, with 8 bases lining up with TRBD1. Unmatched junction bases numbered 6, after V lost 4 bases and J lost 0 bases. Germline CDR1 and CDR2: GTSNPN and SVGIG (reference sequence). CDR3 length: 15 amino acids. For the CDR3, the DNA is TGTGCCTGGAAATGGACAGGGACTAGCACAGATACGCAGTATTTT. It specifies CAWKWTGTSTDTQYF.

This chain joins TRBV11-1 and TRBJ2-3; 13 bases agree with TRBD2. The CDR3 is 16 residues long. In germline, CDR1 is SGHAT, CDR2 FQDESV (reference sequence). Trimming removed 4 bases from V and 5 bases from J; junction bases left unmatched: 6. CDR3 amino acids: CASSSWTSGSKDTQYF. DNA for the CDR3: TGTGCCAGCAGCTCCTGGACTAGCGGGAGTAAAGATACGCAGTATTTT.

This clonotype was recorded at least ten times. The J gene is TRBJ2-3, the V gene TRBV25-1, with 9 bases matching TRBD1. The length of the CDR3 is 18 residues. Germline CDR1 and CDR2: MGHDK and SYGVNS. With 4 bases clipped from V and 4 bases from J, the junction kept 15 bases outside the gene matches. Here the CDR3 DNA reads TGTGCCAGCAGTGGTGGGGGATTACCGGGACAGGGCGCAGATACGCAGTATTTT. This translates into CASSGGGLPGQGADTQYF.

This clonotype was observed a handful of times. This chain links TRBV5-1 with TRBJ2-1; 7 bases agree with TRBD1. The CDR3 consists of 16 residues. Germline-derived CDR1 and CDR2 are SGHRS and YFSETQ. Trimming at V came to 0 bases and at J to 4 bases, leaving 7 bases not matched to a gene. CDR3 residues: CASSLDGQVLYNEQFF. The CDR3 nucleotides are TGCGCCAGCAGCTTGGATGGACAGGTACTGTACAATGAGCAGTTCTTC. Together with reference TRBV5-1 and TRBJ2-1, the CDR3 gives the full variable domain: KAGVTQTPRYLIKTRGQQVTLSCSPISGHRSVSWYQQTPGQGLQFLFEYFSETQRNKGNFPGRFSGRQFSNSRSEMNVSTLELGDSALYLCASSLDGQVLYNEQFFGPGTRLTVL.

The V and J genes are TRBV12-3 or TRBV12-4 and TRBJ2-2, with a tentative D call TRBD2 (6 bases). V lost 6 bases and J 1 base, leaving 15 bases between the germline ends. The CDR3 consists of 16 residues. CDR3 residues: CASRPRGLMNTGELFF. CDR3 nucleotides: TGTGCCAGCAGGCCTCGTGGACTAATGAACACCGGGGAGCTGTTTTTT.

Of note for this clonotype: A junction end diverges from the germline sequence, so it may reflect a read error. The rearrangement joins TRBV20-1 to TRBJ2-5; no reliable D call. The CDR3 consists of 16 residues. Germline V lookup: CDR1 DFQATT, CDR2 SNEGSKA (reference sequence). The DNA for the CDR3 is TGCAGTGCTGCCCCCCTATTGCCAGGCGGCCAAGAGACCCGGTACTTC. Amino acids: CSAAPLLPGGQETRYF.

This clonotype has a count of ten or more. V gene TRBV2 combines with J gene TRBJ1-4; D is perhaps TRBD1 (6 bases). The CDR3 runs to 13 residues. Germline values: CDR1 SNHLY, CDR2 FYNNEI. The ends were cut back, 6 bases at V and 10 bases at J, with 15 bases in the middle. The CDR3 coding sequence is TGTGCCAGCAGACAGGGTGAAATCGTAAAACTGTTTTTT. Translation: CASRQGEIVKLFF.

This clonotype was counted a few times. This sequence joins TRBV12-3 or TRBV12-4 and TRBJ1-2; 9 bases map to TRBD1. The V gene end was trimmed by 6 bases and the J gene end by 7 bases; junction bases not matched to a gene: 6. This CDR3 is 13 amino acids long. The CDR3 DNA sequence: TGTGCCAGCAGCCAGGGACAGGGAATTGGCTACACCTTC. Its translation is CASSQGQGIGYTF.

V gene TRBV13 combines with J gene TRBJ2-5; 9 nucleotides match TRBD1. The CDR3 covers 15 residues. The germline V gene encodes CDR1 PRHDT and CDR2 FYEKMQ (reference sequence). V was clipped by 4 bases and J by 3 bases; unmatched bases: 6. CDR3 loop: CASSSPGQGEETQYF. The CDR3 DNA is TGTGCCAGCAGCTCCCCGGGACAGGGCGAAGAGACCCAGTACTTC.

The gene calls are TRBV15 and TRBJ2-6; D unresolved. The CDR3 spans 15 residues. The germline V gene encodes CDR1 LNHNV and CDR2 YYDKDF (reference sequence). V shed 1 base and J shed 3 bases, with 7 bases lying between them. This chain's CDR3 is CATSRVSDGANVLTF. CDR3 nucleotides: TGTGCCACCAGCAGAGTCTCAGATGGGGCCAACGTCCTGACTTTC.